These T cell receptor beta chains were read from a single sample in a study of blood T cells in healthy people across ages. TCRdb processed the 5' RACE reads anew with MiXCR; each CDR3 protein has one entry. The table lists 750,000 to 950,000 distinct CDR3 sequences, 20% to 30% of them singletons, with under 3% in the top ten. Another study also made use of these data, one on T cells of mothers and their children.

What was sequenced was blood. The receptors originated from a boy aged 5-17 years in good health. CDR3s include the opening cysteine and the closing phenylalanine or tryptophan. A D gene is named only where the DNA matches it firmly. Size is stated for part of the rows, as once, few or many counts, or as a class when the clone is expanded.

v_gene: TRBV7-6
d_gene: -
j_gene: TRBJ2-4
abundance: -
CDR3aa: CASSPTRGMDKNIQYF
CDR3nt: TGTGCCAGCAGCCCAACCAGGGGCATGGACAAAAACATTCAGTACTTC

v_gene: TRBV28
d_gene: TRBD2
j_gene: TRBJ2-2
abundance: -
CDR3aa: CASSSRPPDRSGGASRTGELFF
CDR3nt: TGTGCCAGCAGTTCCCGCCCCCCTGATCGTAGCGGGGGGGCTTCGAGGACCGGGGAGCTGTTTTTT

v_gene: TRBV2
d_gene: -
j_gene: TRBJ2-5
abundance: few
CDR3aa: CASTQGRDQTQYF
CDR3nt: TGTGCCAGCACCCAGGGGAGGGACCAGACCCAGTACTTC

v_gene: TRBV6-5
d_gene: -
j_gene: TRBJ1-5
abundance: -
CDR3aa: CASGQGRNQPQHF
CDR3nt: TGTGCCAGCGGTCAGGGTCGCAATCAGCCCCAGCATTTT

v_gene: TRBV7-8
d_gene: TRBD1
j_gene: TRBJ2-5
abundance: many
CDR3aa: CASSLAKRQGADETQYF
CDR3nt: TGTGCCAGCAGCTTAGCCAAGAGACAGGGGGCCGACGAGACCCAGTACTTC

v_gene: TRBV20-1
d_gene: -
j_gene: TRBJ2-7
abundance: -
CDR3aa: CSAKGPLYEQYF
CDR3nt: TGCAGTGCTAAGGGGCCTCTCTACGAGCAGTACTTC

v_gene: TRBV25-1
d_gene: TRBD1
j_gene: TRBJ1-5
abundance: -
CDR3aa: CASIAHGPEGTGNQPQHF
CDR3nt: TGTGCCAGCATCGCCCACGGTCCAGAGGGGACAGGGAATCAGCCCCAGCATTTT

v_gene: TRBV20-1
d_gene: TRBD1
j_gene: TRBJ1-1
abundance: -
CDR3aa: CSARDPGQGRTEAFF
CDR3nt: TGCAGTGCTAGAGATCCGGGACAGGGGCGCACTGAAGCTTTCTTT

v_gene: TRBV19
d_gene: TRBD1
j_gene: TRBJ1-2
abundance: few
CDR3aa: CASSIGQGDGYTF
CDR3nt: TGTGCCAGTAGTATTGGCCAGGGGGATGGCTACACCTTC

v_gene: TRBV6-5
d_gene: -
j_gene: TRBJ2-7
abundance: -
CDR3aa: CASSRQVTYEQYF
CDR3nt: TGTGCCAGCAGTAGACAGGTAACCTACGAGCAGTACTTC

v_gene: TRBV28
d_gene: -
j_gene: TRBJ2-4
abundance: -
CDR3aa: CASSSLGGPDQGDIQYF
CDR3nt: TGTGCCAGCAGCTCGTTGGGGGGCCCAGATCAGGGGGACATTCAGTACTTC

v_gene: TRBV5-1
d_gene: TRBD1
j_gene: TRBJ2-5
abundance: -
CDR3aa: CASMTGSTQETQYF
CDR3nt: TGCGCCAGCATGACAGGGTCAACGCAAGAGACCCAGTACTTC

v_gene: TRBV7-3
d_gene: -
j_gene: TRBJ2-5
abundance: -
CDR3aa: CASSFYRAQNAF
CDR3nt: TGTGCCAGCAGCTTTTACCGGGCTCAAAATGCCTTC

v_gene: TRBV20-1
d_gene: TRBD1
j_gene: TRBJ2-7
abundance: -
CDR3aa: CSARGTGVATKQYF
CDR3nt: TGCAGTGCTAGAGGAACAGGGGTAGCTACGAAGCAGTACTTC

v_gene: TRBV5-1
d_gene: TRBD2
j_gene: TRBJ2-7
abundance: few
CDR3aa: CASSPEGLESEQYF
CDR3nt: TGCGCCAGCAGCCCGGAGGGACTAGAAAGCGAGCAGTACTTC

v_gene: TRBV3-1
d_gene: TRBD2
j_gene: TRBJ2-7
abundance: -
CDR3aa: CASSPLAGVYEQYF
CDR3nt: TGTGCCAGCAGCCCGTTAGCGGGAGTCTACGAGCAGTACTTC

v_gene: TRBV7-9
d_gene: TRBD1
j_gene: TRBJ2-5
abundance: -
CDR3aa: CASSETGLGGSETQYF
CDR3nt: TGTGCCAGCAGCGAGACAGGGCTGGGTGGATCGGAGACCCAGTACTTC

v_gene: TRBV7-2
d_gene: -
j_gene: TRBJ2-4
abundance: few
CDR3aa: CASNRVYPIQGTKNIQYF
CDR3nt: TGTGCCAGCAACCGCGTCTATCCTATCCAAGGAACCAAAAACATTCAGTACTTC

v_gene: TRBV6-5
d_gene: TRBD2
j_gene: TRBJ2-2
abundance: -
CDR3aa: CASSYAAGAGGPGELFF
CDR3nt: TGTGCCAGCAGTTACGCCGCGGGAGCGGGGGGGCCCGGGGAGCTGTTTTTT

v_gene: TRBV19
d_gene: TRBD1
j_gene: TRBJ2-1
abundance: -
CDR3aa: CATLSPRGQNEQFF
CDR3nt: TGTGCCACCCTCTCCCCCAGGGGGCAGAATGAGCAGTTCTTC

v_gene: TRBV24-1
d_gene: TRBD1
j_gene: TRBJ2-5
abundance: -
CDR3aa: CATSDLHRDRGLQETQYF
CDR3nt: TGTGCCACCAGTGATTTGCACCGGGACAGGGGGCTCCAAGAGACCCAGTACTTC

v_gene: TRBV9
d_gene: TRBD2
j_gene: TRBJ2-5
abundance: -
CDR3aa: CASSVGVLAGSETQYF
CDR3nt: TGTGCCAGCAGCGTAGGAGTTCTAGCGGGATCAGAGACCCAGTACTTC

v_gene: TRBV7-6
d_gene: -
j_gene: TRBJ1-2
abundance: -
CDR3aa: CASSSDGGFGYTF
CDR3nt: TGTGCCAGCAGCTCGGATGGGGGCTTCGGCTACACCTTC

v_gene: TRBV6-1
d_gene: -
j_gene: TRBJ1-5
abundance: few
CDR3aa: CASSGGQPNQPQHF
CDR3nt: TGTGCCAGCAGTGGTGGACAGCCTAATCAGCCCCAGCATTTT

v_gene: TRBV24-1
d_gene: -
j_gene: TRBJ2-1
abundance: many
CDR3aa: CATSDPKGGDGPGHEQFF
CDR3nt: TGTGCCACCAGTGATCCCAAGGGGGGGGACGGGCCCGGGCATGAGCAGTTCTTC

v_gene: TRBV20-1
d_gene: -
j_gene: TRBJ2-7
abundance: -
CDR3aa: CSAIASGRIASYEQYF
CDR3nt: TGCAGTGCTATTGCGTCAGGCCGGATCGCCTCCTACGAGCAGTACTTC

v_gene: TRBV7-9
d_gene: -
j_gene: TRBJ2-5
abundance: -
CDR3aa: CASIGGRGTQYF
CDR3nt: TGTGCCAGCATCGGTGGTAGAGGGACCCAGTACTTC

v_gene: TRBV4-2
d_gene: TRBD2
j_gene: TRBJ2-7
abundance: few
CDR3aa: CASSQDGSGGFYEQYF
CDR3nt: TGTGCCAGCAGCCAAGATGGTAGCGGGGGGTTCTACGAGCAGTACTTC

v_gene: TRBV6-5
d_gene: TRBD2
j_gene: TRBJ2-5
abundance: few
CDR3aa: CASSYSSGGGFRETQYF
CDR3nt: TGTGCCAGCAGTTACTCGTCTGGCGGGGGGTTTCGAGAGACCCAGTACTTC

v_gene: TRBV28
d_gene: -
j_gene: TRBJ2-2
abundance: few
CDR3aa: CASSLRQGGRNTGELFF
CDR3nt: TGTGCCAGCAGCTTACGACAGGGAGGGAGGAACACCGGGGAGCTGTTTTTT

v_gene: TRBV5-1
d_gene: -
j_gene: TRBJ1-2
abundance: few
CDR3aa: CASTPAGYYGYTF
CDR3nt: TGCGCCAGCACCCCAGCTGGATACTATGGCTACACCTTC

v_gene: TRBV19
d_gene: TRBD2
j_gene: TRBJ2-7
abundance: -
CDR3aa: CASSITGTGGVYEQYF
CDR3nt: TGTGCCAGTAGTATAACCGGGACGGGGGGTGTCTACGAGCAGTACTTC

v_gene: TRBV5-1
d_gene: -
j_gene: TRBJ2-2
abundance: -
CDR3aa: CVSSLALRGRGTGELFF
CDR3nt: TGCGTCAGCAGCTTGGCCCTCAGGGGTCGTGGCACCGGGGAGCTGTTTTTT

v_gene: TRBV12-3/TRBV12-4
d_gene: -
j_gene: TRBJ1-6
abundance: -
CDR3aa: CASRSGPVGGNSPLHF
CDR3nt: TGTGCCAGCAGATCCGGGCCCGTCGGGGGGAATTCACCCCTCCACTTT

v_gene: TRBV4-2
d_gene: -
j_gene: TRBJ1-2
abundance: -
CDR3aa: CASSQQINYGYTF
CDR3nt: TGTGCCAGCAGCCAACAGATTAACTATGGCTACACCTTC

v_gene: TRBV12-3/TRBV12-4
d_gene: -
j_gene: TRBJ2-1
abundance: -
CDR3aa: CASRDSGGTGNEQFF
CDR3nt: TGTGCCAGCAGAGATAGCGGGGGGACAGGGAATGAGCAGTTCTTC

v_gene: TRBV30
d_gene: TRBD2
j_gene: TRBJ2-7
abundance: few
CDR3aa: CAWSVPLAGALREQYF
CDR3nt: TGTGCCTGGAGTGTCCCCCTAGCGGGGGCCCTTCGCGAGCAGTACTTC

v_gene: TRBV5-1
d_gene: -
j_gene: TRBJ2-7
abundance: many
CDR3aa: CASSPGRAYEQYF
CDR3nt: TGCGCCAGCAGCCCGGGACGGGCCTACGAGCAGTACTTC

v_gene: TRBV5-1
d_gene: -
j_gene: TRBJ1-4
abundance: many
CDR3aa: CASGQGGRTEKLFF
CDR3nt: TGCGCCAGCGGTCAAGGAGGGAGGACCGAAAAACTGTTTTTT

v_gene: TRBV27
d_gene: TRBD1
j_gene: TRBJ1-2
abundance: -
CDR3aa: CASRTIWSDRGYGYTF
CDR3nt: TGTGCCAGCAGGACGATCTGGTCGGACAGGGGCTATGGCTACACCTTC

v_gene: TRBV10-1
d_gene: TRBD2
j_gene: TRBJ2-1
abundance: few
CDR3aa: CASSESPPLAGGFNEQFF
CDR3nt: TGCGCCAGCAGTGAGTCACCTCCACTAGCGGGGGGCTTCAATGAGCAGTTCTTC

v_gene: TRBV10-3
d_gene: -
j_gene: TRBJ2-5
abundance: -
CDR3aa: CAISAPTNQETQYF
CDR3nt: TGTGCCATCAGTGCCCCGACGAACCAAGAGACCCAGTACTTC

v_gene: TRBV10-3
d_gene: -
j_gene: TRBJ1-2
abundance: few
CDR3aa: CAILGGRGKGYGYTF
CDR3nt: TGTGCCATCCTCGGGGGCAGGGGAAAAGGGTATGGCTACACCTTC

v_gene: TRBV5-1
d_gene: -
j_gene: TRBJ2-7
abundance: -
CDR3aa: CASSPGVWTGSYEQYF
CDR3nt: TGCGCCAGCAGCCCGGGGGTTTGGACGGGCTCCTACGAGCAGTACTTC

v_gene: TRBV7-2
d_gene: -
j_gene: TRBJ2-3
abundance: -
CDR3aa: CASSQRARGGSGSYSTQYF
CDR3nt: TGTGCCAGCAGCCAACGCGCGAGGGGGGGCAGCGGATCGTATAGTACGCAGTATTTT

v_gene: TRBV10-3
d_gene: -
j_gene: TRBJ2-1
abundance: -
CDR3aa: CAIRGSAEQFF
CDR3nt: TGTGCCATCAGAGGTTCCGCAGAGCAGTTCTTC

v_gene: TRBV5-1
d_gene: TRBD1
j_gene: TRBJ1-4
abundance: -
CDR3aa: CASRGGTGNEKLFF
CDR3nt: TGCGCCAGCCGGGGTGGGACAGGGAATGAAAAACTGTTTTTT

v_gene: TRBV2
d_gene: -
j_gene: TRBJ1-4
abundance: -
CDR3aa: CASRRTVEKLFF
CDR3nt: TGTGCCAGCAGGAGGACTGTTGAAAAACTGTTTTTT

v_gene: TRBV13
d_gene: TRBD1
j_gene: TRBJ2-5
abundance: -
CDR3aa: CASSSGTGNRKETQYF
CDR3nt: TGTGCCAGCAGCTCCGGGACAGGGAATCGTAAGGAGACCCAGTACTTC

v_gene: TRBV27
d_gene: TRBD2
j_gene: TRBJ2-1
abundance: -
CDR3aa: CASSHRVGTSGGATYNEQFF
CDR3nt: TGTGCCAGCAGCCATCGGGTCGGGACTAGCGGGGGGGCCACCTACAATGAGCAGTTCTTC

v_gene: TRBV28
d_gene: -
j_gene: TRBJ2-5
abundance: once
CDR3aa: CASSPGWTQYF
CDR3nt: TGTGCCAGCAGTCCTGGATGGACCCAGTACTTC

v_gene: TRBV28
d_gene: TRBD2
j_gene: TRBJ2-3
abundance: few
CDR3aa: CASPTSGGRVDSDTQYF
CDR3nt: TGTGCCAGCCCGACTAGCGGGGGCCGGGTGGATTCAGATACGCAGTATTTT

v_gene: TRBV12-5
d_gene: -
j_gene: TRBJ2-7
abundance: few
CDR3aa: CASGLVQGSSYEQYF
CDR3nt: TGTGCTAGTGGTTTGGTACAGGGCAGTTCCTACGAGCAGTACTTC

v_gene: TRBV28
d_gene: -
j_gene: TRBJ2-5
abundance: -
CDR3aa: CASTARWGAETQYF
CDR3nt: TGTGCCAGCACCGCTAGGTGGGGAGCCGAGACCCAGTACTTC

v_gene: TRBV7-9
d_gene: -
j_gene: TRBJ2-7
abundance: -
CDR3aa: CASSLAARDYEQYF
CDR3nt: TGTGCCAGCAGCTTAGCTGCCAGAGACTACGAGCAGTACTTC

v_gene: TRBV30
d_gene: -
j_gene: TRBJ2-3
abundance: -
CDR3aa: CAWSDGAAEYF
CDR3nt: TGTGCCTGGAGTGACGGTGCAGCGGAGTATTTT

v_gene: TRBV7-2
d_gene: -
j_gene: TRBJ2-1
abundance: -
CDR3aa: CASRRQGTRSYNEQFF
CDR3nt: TGTGCCAGCAGACGACAGGGGACTAGGTCCTACAATGAGCAGTTCTTC

v_gene: TRBV7-3
d_gene: TRBD1
j_gene: TRBJ1-3
abundance: few
CDR3aa: CASSSRQGDTIYF
CDR3nt: TGTGCCAGCAGCTCAAGACAGGGAGACACCATATATTTT